Shown below are 8 T cell receptor beta chains from a single sample sequenced in a study of blood T cell repertoires in COVID-19. The protocol was immunoSEQ multiplex PCR, while the TCRdb copy is restricted to in-frame clones and leaves out a portion. Here the sample spans fewer than 130,000 clones, more than 70% being singletons. The sequenced sample consisted of peripheral blood. The source of these receptors is a woman aged 50 to 60 with acute or convalescent COVID-19.

This clone was observed once. The chain links TRBV29-1 to TRBJ1-1, with 7 bases identical to TRBD1. The CDR3 consists of 13 residues. Germline V gene sequence: CDR1 SQVTM, CDR2 ANQGSEA. J was trimmed by 1 base and V by 8 bases; bases with no gene match: 7. As DNA, the CDR3 is TGCAGCTTCCGGGGGACAGAGAACACTGAAGCTTTCTTT. It yields the protein CSFRGTENTEAFF.

The genes are TRBV5-1 and TRBJ1-2; perhaps TRBD1 as D (5 bases). The germline CDR1 and CDR2 sequences are SGHRS and YFSETQ. Trimming cost V 1 base and J 6 bases, with 13 bases left between them. This CDR3 is built from 14 residues. CDR3 residues: CASSLLGAGHGYTF. The CDR3 coding sequence is TGCGCCAGCAGCTTGCTAGGGGCGGGGCATGGCTACACCTTC.

The J gene is TRBJ2-7, the V gene TRBV11-2; TRBD2 aligns across 13 bases. The CDR3 consists of 19 residues. The germline gives CDR1 SGHAT, CDR2 FQNNGV. With 4 bases clipped from V and 0 bases from J, the junction kept 12 bases outside the gene matches. In nucleotides, the CDR3 is TGTGCCAGCAGCTCACTGAGGACTAGCGGGAGAAACAGCTCCTACGAGCAGTACTTC. Amino acid sequence: CASSSLRTSGRNSSYEQYF.

The chain combines TRBV5-8 with TRBJ1-5; the D gene is possibly TRBD1 (5 bases). The CDR3 runs to 16 residues. Germline CDR1 is SGHTS and CDR2 is YDEGEE. Trimming took off 0 bases at V and 2 bases at J, with 12 bases between the two ends. The chain's CDR3 is CASSLDGRVGNQPQHF. The DNA for the CDR3 is TGTGCCAGCAGCTTGGACGGCAGGGTGGGCAATCAGCCCCAGCATTTT.

The CDR3 nucleotides read TGTGCCAGCAGTCTTTTTAATCAGCCCCAGCATTTT. Translated, it gives CASSLFNQPQHF. This chain uses TRBV28 with TRBJ1-5; D call uncertain. V was pared by 5 bases and J by 4 bases, with 6 bases between. From germline, CDR1 is MDHEN and CDR2 SYDVKM. There are 12 residues in the CDR3.

Here the CDR3 reads CASSPSSTVNYGYTF. The CDR3 DNA reads TGCGCCAGCAGCCCTTCTTCGACAGTCAACTATGGCTACACCTTC. The genes are TRBV4-1 and TRBJ1-2; tentatively, D is TRBD1 (5 bases). CDR1 is MGHRA and CDR2 is YSYEKL in the germline V gene. This CDR3 region has 15 residues. Trimming pared 4 bases from V and 2 bases from J, leaving 14 bases between.

The chain couples TRBV7-6 to TRBJ2-2; D gene uncertain. Germline V lookup: CDR1 SGHVS, CDR2 FNYEAQ. Trimming left V 5 bases short and J 5 bases short, with 9 bases between. The CDR3 has 13 residues. The CDR3 DNA reads as TGTGCCAGCAGCCCCGCTAAGACCGGGGAGCTGTTTTTT. It specifies CASSPAKTGELFF.

The chain carries TRBV24-1 and TRBJ2-1; TRBD2 matches at 7 bases. The CDR3 covers 16 residues. Germline CDR1 reads KGHDR; CDR2 reads SFDVKD. V was clipped by 4 bases and J by 7 bases; unmatched bases: 12. This CDR3 reads CATSDPEGGTVNEQFF. DNA for the CDR3: TGTGCCACCAGTGACCCTGAGGGAGGGACGGTAAATGAGCAGTTCTTC.